These T cell receptor beta chains were read from a single sample in a study of regulatory T cells in long-lasting Graves disease. In TCRdb, the multiplex PCR reads were re-called with MiXCR into one record per CDR3 protein. Altogether a few hundred thousand distinct CDR3 sequences are present, roughly 15% being singletons, with the ten largest covering about a sixth. These data also featured in a second study, about T cells in Graves' hyperthyroidism and ophthalmopathy.

The starting material was peripheral blood mononuclear cells (PBMCs), obtained at new diagnosis, from a patient treated with antithyroid drugs. The origin of the receptors is a woman in her forties or fifties with Graves disease. The CDR3 runs from the conserved cysteine through the conserved F or W. The order of the fields is V gene, J gene, CDR3 protein.

v_call: TRBV7-2; j_call: TRBJ2-2; cdr3_aa: CASSLLAGDTGELFF
v_call: TRBV5-1; j_call: TRBJ2-3; cdr3_aa: CASSLEAGDTDTQYF
v_call: TRBV19; j_call: TRBJ2-5; cdr3_aa: CASSIVSEETQYF
v_call: TRBV9; j_call: TRBJ2-1; cdr3_aa: CASSVGTVLYNEQFF
v_call: TRBV2; j_call: TRBJ2-1; cdr3_aa: CASSGPLAGGPDFEQFF
v_call: TRBV6-1; j_call: TRBJ1-2; cdr3_aa: CASGNKGGGYTF
v_call: TRBV28; j_call: TRBJ2-7; cdr3_aa: CASSETGQGSYEQYF
v_call: TRBV6-1; j_call: TRBJ2-1; cdr3_aa: CASRPLEGLVNEQFF
v_call: TRBV12-3/TRBV12-4; j_call: TRBJ2-1; cdr3_aa: CASGVWTSGRPEQFF
v_call: TRBV2; j_call: TRBJ2-7; cdr3_aa: CASSDKSGGPYEQYF
v_call: TRBV27; j_call: TRBJ2-3; cdr3_aa: CASSLVAGGTDTQYF
v_call: TRBV5-6; j_call: TRBJ2-7; cdr3_aa: CASSLGNLHYEQYF
v_call: TRBV10-3; j_call: TRBJ1-4; cdr3_aa: CAISESGQVPLEKLFF
v_call: TRBV7-3; j_call: TRBJ2-1; cdr3_aa: CASSLTGFSYNEQFF
v_call: TRBV28; j_call: TRBJ2-1; cdr3_aa: CASSLPGGLAVPPAYNEQFF
v_call: TRBV27; j_call: TRBJ2-2; cdr3_aa: CASGRDRADTGELFF
v_call: TRBV4-1; j_call: TRBJ2-3; cdr3_aa: CASSRGQGSDTQYF
v_call: TRBV28; j_call: TRBJ1-1; cdr3_aa: CASSLMALPLLIF
v_call: TRBV29-1; j_call: TRBJ2-7; cdr3_aa: CSVARTRGPAYEQYF
v_call: TRBV6-1; j_call: TRBJ2-6; cdr3_aa: CATKWSGANVLTF
v_call: TRBV5-6; j_call: TRBJ2-2; cdr3_aa: CASSLAASGSNTGELFF
v_call: TRBV7-8; j_call: TRBJ2-7; cdr3_aa: CASSLDRFPSGRAPYEQYF
v_call: TRBV24-1; j_call: TRBJ2-3; cdr3_aa: CATSDPGTSGDTQYF
v_call: TRBV5-1; j_call: TRBJ2-5; cdr3_aa: CASSLVGDRTYQETQYF
v_call: TRBV6-2/TRBV6-3; j_call: TRBJ2-5; cdr3_aa: CASSVPGETQYF
v_call: TRBV5-6; j_call: TRBJ2-7; cdr3_aa: CASFRTGGYEQYF
v_call: TRBV2; j_call: TRBJ2-7; cdr3_aa: CASSEDAGAYEQYF
v_call: TRBV6-2/TRBV6-3; j_call: TRBJ2-1; cdr3_aa: CASSPGTSGRGEQFF
v_call: TRBV7-4; j_call: TRBJ2-1; cdr3_aa: CASSVLAVPSYNEQFF
v_call: TRBV27; j_call: TRBJ2-1; cdr3_aa: CASSPSEWEAYNEQFF
v_call: TRBV3-1; j_call: TRBJ2-2; cdr3_aa: CASSPRDRDTGELFF
v_call: TRBV12-3/TRBV12-4; j_call: TRBJ1-2; cdr3_aa: CASSFRTGEGYTF
v_call: TRBV2; j_call: TRBJ1-4; cdr3_aa: CASSEPSARKLFF
v_call: TRBV6-1; j_call: TRBJ1-2; cdr3_aa: CASSALQGWGDGYTF
v_call: TRBV7-3; j_call: TRBJ2-2; cdr3_aa: CASSPGSGWTGELFF
v_call: TRBV29-1; j_call: TRBJ2-1; cdr3_aa: CSVTPMGSGSYNEQFF
v_call: TRBV10-3; j_call: TRBJ2-1; cdr3_aa: CAISVSSGRAYNEQFF
v_call: TRBV11-2; j_call: TRBJ2-4; cdr3_aa: CASIPEGGIAKNIQYF
v_call: TRBV7-9; j_call: TRBJ1-1; cdr3_aa: CASSAKGQRNTEAFF
v_call: TRBV5-1; j_call: TRBJ1-4; cdr3_aa: CASREVEEEKLFF
v_call: TRBV12-5; j_call: TRBJ1-2; cdr3_aa: CASGFAPWAGEHYGYTF
v_call: TRBV7-9; j_call: TRBJ2-7; cdr3_aa: CASSLELAPRYEQYF
v_call: TRBV28; j_call: TRBJ2-1; cdr3_aa: CASSLIEQFF
v_call: TRBV2; j_call: TRBJ1-2; cdr3_aa: CASMFNPNLGYTF
v_call: TRBV6-5; j_call: TRBJ2-7; cdr3_aa: CASSYSTAGVGSYEQYF
v_call: TRBV19; j_call: TRBJ1-5; cdr3_aa: CASSIRLIPFNQPQHF
v_call: TRBV6-1; j_call: TRBJ1-4; cdr3_aa: CASRTRLNEKLFF
v_call: TRBV7-9; j_call: TRBJ2-5; cdr3_aa: CASSLSRYGASGSKQETQYF